This T cell receptor beta chain was observed in a study of cytomegalovirus exposure and HLA in healthy donors. Overall study results and limits: The finding came from a later analysis; first-cohort TCR clusters tended to co-occur in the roughly 120 validation repertoires. Specificity for CMV antigens was confirmed in vitro for a few of the CMV-associated chains. For most TCR sequences rarity was the rule, although some public TCRs occurred in many donors.

Sequencing was performed with immunoSEQ multiplex PCR; in TCRdb, only in-frame clones are kept and a portion is missing. The profile covers some 110,000 clones, with 86% appearing a single time and over 4% taken by the ten largest. This clone is large (0.1 to 1%) in the sample. Antigen specificity is unknown. The length of the CDR3 is 15 residues. Germline V gene lookup returns CDR1 SGHDT and CDR2 YYEEEE. V lost 4 bases, J lost 3 bases, and 5 bases stayed unmatched. The rearrangement joins TRBV5-6 to TRBJ1-4, with TRBD1 identical over 8 bases. Sequenced sample: PBMCs. This clonotype was sampled from a man aged 18 to 29 in good health and CMV-seronegative. The DNA of the CDR3 is TGTGCCAGCAGCACGAACAGGGGGTCTAATGAAAAACTGTTTTTT. Protein: CASSTNRGSNEKLFF.